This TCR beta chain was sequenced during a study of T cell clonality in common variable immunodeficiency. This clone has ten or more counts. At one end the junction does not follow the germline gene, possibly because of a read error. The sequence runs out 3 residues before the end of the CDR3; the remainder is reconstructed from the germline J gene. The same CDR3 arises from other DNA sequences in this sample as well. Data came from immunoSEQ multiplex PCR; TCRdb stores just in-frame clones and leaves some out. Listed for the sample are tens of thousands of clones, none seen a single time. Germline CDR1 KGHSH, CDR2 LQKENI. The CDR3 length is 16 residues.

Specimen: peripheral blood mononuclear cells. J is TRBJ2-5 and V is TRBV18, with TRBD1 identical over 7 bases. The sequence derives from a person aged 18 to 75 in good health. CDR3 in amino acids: CASSPPMKGAWETQYF. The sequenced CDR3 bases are TGTGCTAGCTCACCACCCATGAAGGGGGCTTGGGAGACC.